This TCR beta chain was sequenced for a study of blood T cells in healthy people across ages. Combining a sample-barcoded 5' primer with a J-beta primer mix, a second PCR ran for about 6 to 11 cycles. One entry per CDR3 protein, called by TCRdb with MiXCR from the 5' RACE reads. The table has about 1 million distinct CDR3 sequences, 40% to 45% seen once. V lost 0 bases and J 1 base, leaving 13 bases between the germline ends. From germline, CDR1 is SGDLS and CDR2 YYNGEE. The CDR3 totals 16 residues. The table lists this clonotype with a few counts. The chain employs TRBV9 and TRBJ2-5; possibly TRBD1 or TRBD2 for D (5 bases each). The TCR was taken from an older woman in good health. The sequencing input was blood. This CDR3 reads CASSVVGGTAQETQYF. The CDR3 region has the DNA TGTGCCAGCAGCGTAGTCGGTGGGACGGCCCAAGAGACCCAGTACTTC.